This section outlines one T cell receptor (beta chain) sequence together with its context. This clone's antigen is unknown. Nothing much larger sits one base from this clone, and base qualities are not available. Library preparation used the immunoSEQ multiplex PCR assay. TCRbeta CDR3 sequencing was done by Adaptive Biotechnologies at survey depth, reporting CDR3 sequences, V/J genes, productive frequency and template counts. TCR beta CDR3 regions were amplified from genomic DNA rather than RNA. On the authors' methods: Jensen-Shannon divergence was used to quantify pairwise repertoire overlap between tissues, with a value of 1 meaning complete divergence and a value of 0 meaning identical repertoires. Tissues were clustered by single-linkage agglomerative hierarchical clustering of pairwise JSD values, and the clustering results were displayed as dendrograms. All patient samples were analyzed with GLIPH2 using simulation_depth 1000, kmer_min_depth 3 and cdr3_length_cutoff 8, and only groups containing more than two unique CDR3s were kept. A standardized tissue-overlap score was calculated by extrapolating Jaccard GLIPH-group overlap across patients to a standard repertoire size of 1000 clones. Associations of diversity with clinical or experimental variables used linear mixed-effect models with tissue fixed effects and individual random effects. Sourced from immuneACCESS, this table was stored by TCRdb with only in-frame sequences that have V and J called. A share of the clones is absent; for the studies checked, an unresolved V gene accounts for under half, and the remainder has no known explanation. The V and J calls and clone size are taken from that table; D and trimming were inferred from the DNA. A total of about 3,500 clones appear in this sample, about 74% of them only once. About 5% of the sample comes from the top ten.

In light of the paper, this sample's time point label describes: human tissue collected at research (rapid) autopsy. Seven or eight adult allo-HCT recipients with steroid-refractory GVHD were prospectively enrolled in a research-autopsy study over an approximately 3-year period. Gastrointestinal GVHD was present in all GVHD patients, several lines of GVHD-directed therapy were administered to all GVHD patients, and skin involvement was additionally present in five GVHD patients. Autopsy tissues included GI sites from esophagus to rectum, liver, skin and lymphoid organs including spleen, after a median post-mortem interval of around 9.8 hours. Each autopsy specimen was cut in two, with one portion flash-frozen in liquid nitrogen and the remainder formalin-fixed, and the outer muscle layers of GI specimens were removed. To extract genomic DNA from frozen tissues, either the Mag-Bind Blood & Tissue DNA HDQ 96 Kit on a Chemagic 360 or the DNeasy Blood & Tissue Kit was used. Because of concern about red blood cell contamination, extracted DNA underwent additional purification with the Genomic DNA Clean & Concentrator-25 kit.

The data originate from a study of tissue T cells after allogeneic stem cell transplantation (dated by TCRdb to 2021 to 2024). As for the study more broadly: Every GVHD patient got a graft from a donor, with several grafts unmodified and three CD34-selected to deplete T cells. When multiple samples of a tissue were available, H&E sections were reviewed by a pathologist, and samples with histologically apparent lymphocytes were prioritized for sequencing. Using research autopsies of patients with and without GVHD, plus mouse models of GVHD, the study profiled TCR beta repertoires across many tissues. On the human side, the study was prospective and observational, with no blinding or randomization. What the research found in general, with its limitations: Which tissue TCRs were alloreactive or antigen-specific was not determined in the study, and some clones might have been persisting host cells. Few T cell clones were found to be shared across patients, but shared repertoire signatures across patients were revealed in a tissue-specific fashion by motif-based clustering. Blood and spleen T cells captured only a limited portion of the TCR repertoire detected in tissues, in both patients and mice. A small and clinically heterogeneous patient cohort was studied, and sampling depth was acknowledged as a limitation. Within patients, how anatomically similar tissues were was a major factor shaping TCR repertoire composition, regardless of disease or transplant status.

Reading from cysteine to phenylalanine, the CDR3 counts 13 amino acids. Only the CDR3 part of the read is kept: 39 bases, read in frame from the first base. The germline V gene (reference sequence) supplies CDR1 LNHDA and CDR2 SQIVND. Trimming takes 6 bases from V and 3 bases from J, and the germline ends sit 9 bases apart. The sequence was obtained from a male patient aged 60 or over with steroid-refractory graft-versus-host disease after an allogeneic stem cell transplant. Following a transplant, some T lymphocytes may have been derived from the graft donor. Sequences were derived from left colon tissue, sampled at autopsy. The sequence links TRBV19 to TRBJ1-5, with the D gene not clear enough to name. The DNA sequence is as follows: TGTGCCAGTAGGTTTCGGGACAATCAGCCCCAGCATTTT. Translated, it reads CASRFRDNQPQHF.